One and the same sample provided the 21 T cell receptor beta chains below, sequenced in a study of CD8+CD57+ T cells in acquired aplastic anemia. The study profiled TCR beta VDJ and CDR3 using genomic DNA as template. TCRdb processed the reads anew with MiXCR; each CDR3 protein has one entry. The sample lists 400,000 to 450,000 distinct CDR3 sequences, around 72% occurring once. Sequencing input: sorted CD4+, CD8+, or CD8+CD57+ T cells (not recorded which) from PBMCs. These receptors all stem from a human donor in good health, serving as a control.

The rearrangement links TRBV7-2 to TRBJ1-1; D remains ambiguous. Per the germline V gene, CDR1 is SGHTA and CDR2 is FQGNSA. V shed 2 bases and J shed 11 bases, with 24 bases lying between them. The CDR3 contains 16 residues. The CDR3 DNA reads TGTGCCAGCAGCTTATACCATAGCGGGAACTACAATGAGGCTTTCTTT. Its protein is CASSLYHSGNYNEAFF.

V usage is TRBV19 and J usage is TRBJ2-5, with 7 positions matching TRBD1. The germline CDR1 and CDR2 sequences are LNHDA and SQIVND (reference sequence). This CDR3 has 16 amino acids. Germline trimming cut 3 bases from V and 9 bases from J; bases unmatched to any gene: 16. The CDR3 spells CASSISPGQENQPQYF. CDR3 bases: TGTGCCAGTAGTATCTCCCCAGGACAGGAAAATCAGCCCCAGTACTTC.

The chain carries TRBV7-2 and TRBJ1-2, with 7 bases identical to TRBD1. Germline V gene data show CDR1 as SGHTA and CDR2 as FQGNSA. This CDR3 region has 14 residues. V was pared by 3 bases and J by 4 bases, with 5 bases of the junction left unmatched. CDR3 coding DNA: TGTGCCAGCAGCTTCGAATCAGGGGGCTATGGCTACACCTTC. Translation gives CASSFESGGYGYTF.

As to this clonotype: The junction shows a germline mismatch at one end, possibly a read error. The V and J genes are TRBV20-1 and TRBJ2-3; 7 positions agree with TRBD1. The V gene's germline CDR1 is DFQATT and CDR2 SNEGSKA (reference sequence). This CDR3 has 15 amino acids. CDR3 amino acids: CRLVRGRLGPDTQCF. CDR3 DNA sequence: TGTCGTCTAGTGAGGGGGCGATTGGGACCAGATACGCAGTGTTTT.

This clonotype was seen many times. The gene calls are TRBV5-8 and TRBJ1-2; D call uncertain. This CDR3 region has 15 residues. Germline V gene lookup returns CDR1 SGHTS and CDR2 YDEGEE. Trimming left V 0 bases short and J 4 bases short, with 13 bases between. In nucleotides, the CDR3 is TGTGCCAGCAGCTTGGGTAGTGCGGAGCTCTATGGCTACACCTTC. Amino acid sequence: CASSLGSAELYGYTF. The variable domain in full, completed from reference TRBV5-8 and TRBJ1-2, reads EAGVTQSPTHLIKTRGQQATLRCSPISGHTSVYWYQQALGLGLQFLLWYDEGEERNRGNFPPRFSGRQFPNYSSELNVNALELEDSALYLCASSLGSAELYGYTFGSGTRLTVV.

Comments on this clonotype: The junction shows a germline mismatch at one end, possibly a read error. The V call is TRBV5-1, the J call TRBJ2-5; possible D gene TRBD2, 5 bases. This CDR3 contains 12 residues. The germline gives CDR1 SGHRS, CDR2 YFSETQ. This CDR3 is CASSSESGSPYF. DNA of the CDR3: TGTGCCAGCAGCTCAGAATCGGGGAGCCCGTACTTC.

This clonotype was counted between two and nine times. J is TRBJ1-5 and V is TRBV25-1, with D perhaps matching TRBD1 (5 bases). Trimming shortened V by 2 bases and J by 2 bases, and 10 bases separated the two germline ends. CDR1 is MGHDK and CDR2 is SYGVNS in the germline V gene. CDR3 length equals 15 residues. The chain's CDR3 is CASSEPGGGNQPQHF. The CDR3 DNA follows: TGTGCCAGCAGTGAACCGGGGGGTGGCAATCAGCCCCAGCATTTT.

The chain combines TRBV5-1 with TRBJ2-3; a weak D match, TRBD2 (6 bases). Germline values: CDR1 SGHRS, CDR2 YFSETQ. The CDR3 has 18 residues. V lost 4 bases to trimming and J lost 2 bases, with 23 bases between them. The CDR3 sequence is CASSPAAGSKGLTDTQYF. The CDR3 DNA reads as TGCGCCAGCAGCCCGGCAGCGGGCAGTAAAGGACTCACAGATACGCAGTATTTT.

This clonotype was seen repeatedly, ten times or more. The chain combines TRBV6-2 or TRBV6-3 with TRBJ1-6; tentative D call: TRBD1 (6 bases). Germline values: CDR1 MNHEY, CDR2 SVGEGT. The length of the CDR3 is 14 residues. V gave up 2 bases and J gave up 8 bases, with 10 bases separating them. DNA of the CDR3: TGTGCCAGCAGTTACGTACAGGGAGATTCACCCCTCCACTTT. This gives the protein CASSYVQGDSPLHF.

This clonotype was counted only a few times. V gene TRBV19 combines with J gene TRBJ1-2; D might be TRBD1 (5 bases). Trimming took off 9 bases at V and 6 bases at J, with 14 bases between the two ends. This CDR3 contains 12 residues. Germline V CDR1 and CDR2: LNHDA, SQIVND (reference sequence). The CDR3 region has the DNA TGTGCCAGCAGTCTATGGGGGGATGGCTACACCTTC. Translated: CASSLWGDGYTF.

Concerning this clonotype itself: A read error may produce the germline difference seen at one junction end. The chain is built from TRBV5-1 and TRBJ2-5; no clear D gene. CDR1 and CDR2 (germline): SGHRS, YFSETQ. This CDR3 spans 16 amino acids. This chain's CDR3 is CATSRDYPAQPETQYF. Written as DNA, the CDR3 is TGTGCCACCAGCAGAGATTATCCCGCCCAACCGGAGACCCAGTACTTC.

This clonotype came up a few times. The chain recombines TRBV11-2 with TRBJ1-2, with no clear D. The germline V gene has CDR1 SGHAT and CDR2 FQNNGV. The CDR3 is 12 amino acids. Trimming took off 2 bases at V and 7 bases at J, with 8 bases between the two ends. This CDR3 is CASSLTPGGYTF. The CDR3 DNA sequence: TGTGCCAGCAGCTTAACACCAGGTGGCTACACCTTC.

This clonotype showed up just a few times. An end of the junction differs from the germline gene, which may be a read error. V is TRBV10-3 and J is TRBJ2-1, with D possibly being TRBD2 (6 bases). The CDR3 contains 15 residues. Germline V gene data show CDR1 as ENHRY and CDR2 as SYGVKD. CDR3 region: CAISRDSSPYNEQFF. The DNA for the CDR3 is TGTGCCATCAGCCGGGACTCAAGCCCCTACAATGAGCAGTTCTTT.

The J gene is TRBJ1-2, the V gene TRBV7-2, with D maybe TRBD1 (5 bases). Germline V gene lookup returns CDR1 SGHTA and CDR2 FQGNSA. Trimming cost V 4 bases and J 1 base, with 28 bases left between them. This CDR3 region has 20 residues. This CDR3 reads CASSSSGWGSLGVDNYGYTF. The CDR3 DNA reads as TGTGCCAGCAGCTCGTCTGGGTGGGGGTCCCTGGGGGTCGATAACTATGGCTACACCTTC.

The J gene is TRBJ1-2, the V gene TRBV2; 9 bases agree with TRBD1. The germline gives CDR1 SNHLY, CDR2 FYNNEI. The J segment lost 4 bases and the V segment lost 6 bases, leaving 6 bases of the junction unmatched. The CDR3 has 14 residues. The CDR3 bases are TGTGCCAGCAGACAGGGGGCACAGGCCTATGGCTACACCTTC. The encoded protein is CASRQGAQAYGYTF.

This chain uses TRBV20-1 with TRBJ2-7, with 11 bases identical to TRBD1. The CDR3 contains 14 residues. Germline V gene data show CDR1 as DFQATT and CDR2 as SNEGSKA (reference sequence). V trimming: 5 bases; J trimming: 2 bases; junction bases outside the gene matches: 5. CDR3 residues: CSARWTGGTYEQYF. DNA for the CDR3: TGCAGTGCTCGCTGGACAGGGGGCACCTACGAGCAGTACTTC.

The chain couples TRBV3-1 to TRBJ1-5, with a tentative D call TRBD1 (5 bases). V gave up 4 bases and J gave up 6 bases, with 13 bases separating them. The V gene's germline CDR1 is LGHDT and CDR2 YNNKEL (reference sequence). CDR3 length: 14 residues. The DNA for the CDR3 is TGTGCCAGCAGCCCCACGGGGGTAGGTCAGCCCCAGCATTTT. It is translated as CASSPTGVGQPQHF.

On this clonotype itself: At one boundary the junction diverges from the germline segment, which might be a read error. The chain employs TRBV15 and TRBJ2-3, with D tentatively TRBD2 (5 bases). Germline V gene data show CDR1 as LNHNV and CDR2 as YYDKDF (reference sequence). There are 14 residues in the CDR3. The CDR3 DNA is TGTGCCACCAGCAGAGACGGCCTGAGGGATGCACAACTGTTT. Residues: CATSRDGLRDAQLF. The complete variable domain, with remaining parts taken from reference TRBV15 and TRBJ2-3, reads DAMVIQNPRYQVTQFGKPVTLSCSQTLNHNVMYWYQQKSSQAPKLLFHYYDKDFNNEADTPDNFQSRRPNTSFCFLDIRSPGLGDTAMYLCATSRDGLRDAQLFGPGTRLTVL.

This clonotype was recorded at least ten times. V gene TRBV5-1 combines with J gene TRBJ2-7; 13 nucleotides agree with TRBD2. CDR1 and CDR2 from the germline V gene are SGHRS and YFSETQ. This CDR3 is built from 17 residues. Losses at the gene ends were 0 bases for V and 3 bases for J; bases not matched to a gene: 6. The CDR3 spells CASSLGTSGGAYYEQYF. The CDR3 bases are TGCGCCAGCAGCTTGGGAACTAGCGGGGGGGCATACTACGAGCAGTACTTC.

In its sample, this clonotype was seen many times. The V and J genes are TRBV6-5 and TRBJ1-5, with TRBD1 identical over 7 bases. Germline values: CDR1 MNHEY, CDR2 SVGAGI. The CDR3 covers 15 residues. V shed 2 bases, J shed 7 bases, and the junction held 8 bases outside the gene matches. CDR3 residues: CASSYRATGRQPQHF. CDR3 DNA: TGTGCCAGCAGTTACCGAGCGACAGGGAGGCAGCCCCAGCATTTT.

The chain has TRBV12-3 or TRBV12-4 and TRBJ1-1; no clear D gene. This CDR3 region has 14 residues. V was clipped by 3 bases and J by 0 bases, with 8 bases between them. The CDR3: CASSFPPVNTEAFF. The DNA of the CDR3 is TGTGCCAGCAGTTTCCCCCCAGTGAACACTGAAGCTTTCTTT.